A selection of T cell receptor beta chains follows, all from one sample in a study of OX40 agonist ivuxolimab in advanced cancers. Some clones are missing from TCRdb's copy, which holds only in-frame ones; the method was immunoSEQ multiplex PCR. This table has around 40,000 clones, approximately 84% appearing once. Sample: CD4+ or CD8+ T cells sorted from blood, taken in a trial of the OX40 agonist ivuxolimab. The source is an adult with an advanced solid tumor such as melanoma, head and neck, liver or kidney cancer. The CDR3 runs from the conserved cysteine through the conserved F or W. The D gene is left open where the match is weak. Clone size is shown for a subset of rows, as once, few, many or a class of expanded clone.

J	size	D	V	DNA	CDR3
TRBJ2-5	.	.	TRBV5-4	TGTGCCAGCAGCCTCCAACTGGGCCAAGAGACCCAGTACTTC	CASSLQLGQETQYF
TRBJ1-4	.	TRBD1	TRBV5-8	TGTGCCAGCAGCCCAACCGGGACAGGGAATGAAAAACTGTTTTTT	CASSPTGTGNEKLFF
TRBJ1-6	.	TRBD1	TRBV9	TGTGCCAGCAGCGTACGACAGGGGCATAATTCACCCCTCCACTTT	CASSVRQGHNSPLHF
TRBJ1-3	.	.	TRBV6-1	TGTGCCAGCAGTGAAATAGGTTCCAACACCATATATTTT	CASSEIGSNTIYF
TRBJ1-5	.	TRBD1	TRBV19	TGTGCCAGTAGTTCCTGGGGACAGGGGAATACAGAGCCCCAGCATTTT	CASSSWGQGNTEPQHF
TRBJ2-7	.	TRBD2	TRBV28	TGTGCCAGCAGTTCACCTCGGGGGGGCTCCTACGAGCAGTACTTC	CASSSPRGGSYEQYF
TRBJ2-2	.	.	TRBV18	TGTGCCAGCTCACCGCCAGGGTCCCCCACCGGGGAGCTGTTTTTT	CASSPPGSPTGELFF
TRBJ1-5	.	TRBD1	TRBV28	TGTGCCAGCAGTTCGACAGGGACCGTCTATAGCAATCAGCCCCAGCATTTT	CASSSTGTVYSNQPQHF
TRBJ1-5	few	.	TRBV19	TGTGCCAGTAGTAGCAGGGGCGATCAGCCCCAGCATTTT	CASSSRGDQPQHF
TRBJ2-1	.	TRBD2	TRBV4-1	TGCGCCAGCAGCCAACCCAAAGGACTAGTAACCTACAATGAGCAGTTCTTC	CASSQPKGLVTYNEQFF
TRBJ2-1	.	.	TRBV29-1	TGCAGCGTTGAAGGGGGACAGCGGGATTTCAATGAGCAGTTCTTC	CSVEGGQRDFNEQFF
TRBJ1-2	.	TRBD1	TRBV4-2	TGTGCCAGCAGCCAACTCGGGACAGGGGGCCGGGGCTACACCTTC	CASSQLGTGGRGYTF